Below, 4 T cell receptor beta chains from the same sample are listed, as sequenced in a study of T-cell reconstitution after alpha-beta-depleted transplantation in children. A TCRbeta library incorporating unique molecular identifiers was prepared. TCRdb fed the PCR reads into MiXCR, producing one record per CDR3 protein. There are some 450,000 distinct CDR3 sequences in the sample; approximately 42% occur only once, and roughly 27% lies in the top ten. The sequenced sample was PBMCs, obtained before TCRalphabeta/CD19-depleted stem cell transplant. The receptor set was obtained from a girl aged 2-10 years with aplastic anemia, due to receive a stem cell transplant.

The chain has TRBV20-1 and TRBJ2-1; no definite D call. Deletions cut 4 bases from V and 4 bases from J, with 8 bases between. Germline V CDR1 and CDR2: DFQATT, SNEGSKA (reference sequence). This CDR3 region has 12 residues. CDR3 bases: TGCAGTGCTATAGACTCGTACAATGAGCAGTTCTTC. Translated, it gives CSAIDSYNEQFF.

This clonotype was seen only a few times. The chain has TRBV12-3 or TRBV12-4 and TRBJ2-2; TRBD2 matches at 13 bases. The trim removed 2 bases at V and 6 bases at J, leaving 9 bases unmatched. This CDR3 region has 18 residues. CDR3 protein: CASSLTSGRALSPGELFF. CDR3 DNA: TGTGCCAGCAGTTTAACTAGCGGGAGGGCCCTTTCCCCCGGGGAGCTGTTTTTT.

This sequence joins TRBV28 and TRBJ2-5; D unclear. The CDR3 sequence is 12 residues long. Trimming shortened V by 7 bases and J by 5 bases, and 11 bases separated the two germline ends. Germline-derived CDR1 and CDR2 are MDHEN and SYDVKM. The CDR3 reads CASTSLWETQYF. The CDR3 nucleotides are TGTGCCAGCACCTCACTTTGGGAGACCCAGTACTTC.

The CDR3 reads CASSSGQENTEAFF. In nucleotides, the CDR3 is TGTGCCAGCAGCTCCGGACAGGAAAACACTGAAGCTTTCTTT. This chain joins TRBV7-9 and TRBJ1-1, with 7 positions matching TRBD1. The V segment lost 4 bases and the J segment 2 bases; nucleotides outside the gene matches: 4. Germline V gives CDR1 SEHNR, CDR2 FQNEAQ (reference sequence). CDR3 size: 14 residues.